This T cell receptor (beta chain) was identified in a study of CD8+CD57+ T cells in acquired aplastic anemia. In the study overall: Sorted CD4+ and CD8+ cell DNA averaged about 3 ug.

CD8+CD57+ cell expansion, shown by flow cytometry, had occurred in the patients selected for sequencing. General study points: Found in both controls and patients were approximately 31 CD8+ CDR3 sequences.

The V gene's germline CDR1 is SGHRS and CDR2 YFSETQ. The CDR3 is 13 residues long. As for this clonotype: Its matching antigen is unknown. Possible read error: a much larger clone is one base away.

The study profiled TCR beta VDJ and CDR3 using genomic DNA as template. Via MiXCR, TCRdb re-called the reads, giving one row per CDR3 protein. The sample comprises about 120,000 distinct CDR3 sequences, approximately 50% of which are singletons, and roughly 30% rests with the top ten. Material: sorted CD4+, CD8+, or CD8+CD57+ T cells (not recorded which) from PBMCs. The chain has TRBV5-1 and TRBJ1-1; D uncertain. The TCR was taken from a human donor with aplastic anemia. The CDR3 bases are TGCGCCAGCAGCGTGGGCCTTAACACTGAAGCTCTCTTT. Protein product: CASSVGLNTEALF.